The following is a T cell receptor beta chain sequence with its context. The data were taken from a study of blood T cell repertoires in COVID-19. Here immunoSEQ multiplex PCR was the method, and the copy in TCRdb shows in-frame clones only, minus some. Of approximately 220,000 clones listed, roughly four fifths are singletons. V was shortened by 6 bases and J by 5 bases, with 19 bases between the two germline ends. Germline loops: CDR1 SQVTM, CDR2 ANQGSEA. The CDR3 is 14 residues long. This receptor was taken from a woman between 45 and 60 years old who had been exposed to COVID-19. The chain links TRBV29-1 to TRBJ1-2, with D possibly matching TRBD1 (6 bases). What was sequenced was PBMCs or T cells enriched from blood (not recorded which). CDR3 sequence reads: CSVVLETGGYGYTF. CDR3 in DNA: TGCAGCGTGGTTCTAGAGACAGGTGGTTATGGCTACACCTTC.